This TCR beta chain was documented in a study of beta chain features in type 1 diabetes. On the study more broadly: Taken together, all samples contributed approximately 110,000,000 examined sorted cells. The study, taken as a whole, reports: A PCR bias possibly favoring shorter templates would apply equally to patients and controls. For TCRB rearrangement, an influence of HLA type remained unresolved here.

With regard to this clone: Its antigen is still unknown.

The CDR3 loop spans 13 amino acids. Trimming left V 4 bases short and J 1 base short, with 10 bases between. From germline, CDR1 is SQVTM and CDR2 ANQGSEA. Sequencing targeted expressed TCRB transcripts, as all isolated RNA had been reverse transcribed. Profiling relied on immunoSEQ multiplex PCR, and the TCRdb table lists in-frame clones only, not all of them. This table holds some 270,000 clones, 11% to 15% found once. Sequences were obtained from naive CD4+ T cells from blood. This clonotype was sampled from a woman in her forties in good health. The chain uses TRBV29-1 and TRBJ1-1, with D unclear. The CDR3 is CSVVSTENTEAFF. The CDR3 DNA sequence: TGCAGCGTTGTAAGCACAGAGAACACTGAAGCTTTCTTT.